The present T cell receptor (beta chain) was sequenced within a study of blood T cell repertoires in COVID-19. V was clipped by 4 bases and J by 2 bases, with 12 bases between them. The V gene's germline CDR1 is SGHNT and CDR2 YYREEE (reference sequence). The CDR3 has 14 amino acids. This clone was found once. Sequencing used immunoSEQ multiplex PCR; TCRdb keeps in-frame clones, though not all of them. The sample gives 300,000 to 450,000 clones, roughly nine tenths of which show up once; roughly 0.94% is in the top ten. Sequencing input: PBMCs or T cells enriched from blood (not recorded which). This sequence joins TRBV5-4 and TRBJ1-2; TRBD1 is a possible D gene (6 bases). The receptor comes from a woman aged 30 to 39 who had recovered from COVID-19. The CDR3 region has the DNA TGTGCCAGCAGCAGCTTAGGACAGAACTATGGCTACACCTTC. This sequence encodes CASSSLGQNYGYTF.